A single sample gave rise to the 6 T cell receptor beta chains below, sequenced in a study of blood T cells in healthy people across ages. Together with a sample-barcoded 5' primer, a J-beta primer mix was included in a second PCR lasting roughly 6 to 12 cycles. In TCRdb, the 5' RACE reads were re-called with MiXCR into one record per CDR3 protein. This table has fewer than 1.5 million distinct CDR3 sequences, around two fifths appearing once. The sample taken for sequencing was blood. These receptors were obtained from a woman in her late teens or twenties in good health.

The V call is TRBV7-2, the J call TRBJ2-5; a possible D gene is TRBD2 (6 bases). Germline-derived CDR1 and CDR2 are SGHTA and FQGNSA. This CDR3 is built from 16 residues. The V end lost 0 bases, the J end lost 1 base, and 12 bases lay between the germline ends. CDR3 in DNA: TGTGCCAGCAGCTTAGCTTTCGGAGCGGGCCAAGAGACCCAGTACTTC. Translation: CASSLAFGAGQETQYF.

This clonotype was picked up one time. V is TRBV5-1 and J is TRBJ1-2; TRBD1 is a possible D gene (6 bases). The length of the CDR3 is 16 residues. Germline values: CDR1 SGHRS, CDR2 YFSETQ. V lost 7 bases and J 0 bases, leaving 19 bases between the germline ends. CDR3 DNA sequence: TGCGCCAGCTCCACAGGGAGGGTTGGCGCTAACTATGGCTACACCTTC. Amino acids: CASSTGRVGANYGYTF.

This clonotype was seen more than once but under ten times. The J gene is TRBJ2-1, the V gene TRBV20-1; 12 bases are shared with TRBD2. The V and J ends lost 3 bases and 3 bases, in that order; junction bases with no gene match: 15. This CDR3 has 19 amino acids. CDR1 is DFQATT, CDR2 SNEGSKA, per germline (reference sequence). The CDR3, as DNA: TGCAGTGCTAGGGGCCAGGGTAGACTAGCGGGAGTCCGCTACAATGAGCAGTTCTTC. Its protein is CSARGQGRLAGVRYNEQFF.

J is TRBJ1-5 and V is TRBV12-3 or TRBV12-4, with 10 bases matching TRBD1. The J segment lost 8 bases and the V segment lost 7 bases, leaving 8 bases of the junction unmatched. The CDR3 is 14 residues long. The CDR3 protein is CASTGGQGVEPQHF. In DNA, the CDR3 is TGTGCCAGCACCGGCGGACAGGGGGTAGAGCCCCAGCATTTT.

There are a few counts of this clonotype. The rearrangement uses TRBV2 and TRBJ2-7; 8 bases align to TRBD2. With 6 bases clipped from V and 1 base from J, the junction kept 5 bases outside the gene matches. The CDR3 sequence is 14 residues long. Germline V gives CDR1 SNHLY, CDR2 FYNNEI. Here the CDR3 reads CASRAGDHSYEQYF. The CDR3 coding sequence is TGTGCCAGCAGAGCGGGGGACCATTCCTACGAGCAGTACTTC. The full variable domain, with the rest looked up from reference TRBV2 and TRBJ2-7, is EPEVTQTPSHQVTQMGQEVILRCVPISNHLYFYWYRQILGQKVEFLVSFYNNEISEKSEIFDDQFSVERPDGSNFTLKIRSTKLEDSAMYFCASRAGDHSYEQYFGPGTRLTVT.

The chain uses TRBV4-1 and TRBJ2-7; possible D gene TRBD1, 6 bases. Germline lookup yields CDR1 MGHRA and CDR2 YSYEKL. Trimming took 5 bases from V and 3 from J, leaving 11 bases between them. The CDR3 spans 13 residues. CDR3: CASSEQGNYEQYF. For the CDR3, the DNA is TGCGCCAGCAGCGAACAGGGAAACTACGAGCAGTACTTC.